This record covers a single T cell receptor (beta chain). What it recognizes is unknown. There are 14 residues in the CDR3. J gave up 6 bases and V 0 bases, and 4 bases lay outside the gene matches. Per the germline V gene, CDR1 is SGHRS and CDR2 is YFSETQ. This sample was included in a study of T cell responses to AZD1222 COVID-19 vaccine. Regarding the study as a whole: Sampled repertoires all dated from after the peak T cell response. The donors showed a predominance of white British ancestry and of females, with possible underestimation of clonal diversity. Among vaccine-associated CD4 TCRs, coverage spanned spike, with dominance at 160-218 and 743-854.

Repertoires were generated with immunoSEQ multiplex PCR, while TCRdb's copy carries only in-frame clones and drops some. The table includes around 150,000 clones, approximately 89% detected once. The V gene is TRBV5-1, the J gene TRBJ2-7; 9 nucleotides line up with TRBD1. The receptor comes from an adult in good health. This specimen was peripheral blood, taken on day 0 of AZD1222 vaccination. The CDR3 DNA follows: TGCGCCAGCAGCTTGGGGACAGGGGCTGGCGAGCAGTACTTC. Encoded protein: CASSLGTGAGEQYF.